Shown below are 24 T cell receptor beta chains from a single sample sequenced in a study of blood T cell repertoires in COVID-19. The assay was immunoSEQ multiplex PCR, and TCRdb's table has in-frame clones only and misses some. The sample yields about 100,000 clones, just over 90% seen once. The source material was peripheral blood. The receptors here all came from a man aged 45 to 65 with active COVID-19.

CDR3 residues: CSASVDRNQPQHF. CDR3 DNA sequence: TGCAGTGCTAGTGTGGACAGGAATCAGCCCCAGCATTTT. The rearrangement joins TRBV20-1 to TRBJ1-5, with TRBD1 matching 7 bases. Germline V gene sequence: CDR1 DFQATT, CDR2 SNEGSKA (reference sequence). The CDR3 length is 13 residues. J gave up 4 bases and V 3 bases, and 3 bases lay outside the gene matches.

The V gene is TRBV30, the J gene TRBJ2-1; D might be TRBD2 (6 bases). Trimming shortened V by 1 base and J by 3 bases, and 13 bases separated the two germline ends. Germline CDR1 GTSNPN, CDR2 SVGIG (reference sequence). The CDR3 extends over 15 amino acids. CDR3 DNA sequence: TGTGCCTGGAGTGGAAACGGGAGATACTACAATGAGCAGTTCTTC. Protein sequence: CAWSGNGRYYNEQFF.

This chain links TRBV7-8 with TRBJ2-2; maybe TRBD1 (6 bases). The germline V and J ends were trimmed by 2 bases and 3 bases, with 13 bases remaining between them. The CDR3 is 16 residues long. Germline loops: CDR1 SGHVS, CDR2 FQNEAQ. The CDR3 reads CASSLLGGSDTGELFF. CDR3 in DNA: TGTGCCAGCAGCTTATTAGGGGGATCGGACACCGGGGAGCTGTTTTTT.

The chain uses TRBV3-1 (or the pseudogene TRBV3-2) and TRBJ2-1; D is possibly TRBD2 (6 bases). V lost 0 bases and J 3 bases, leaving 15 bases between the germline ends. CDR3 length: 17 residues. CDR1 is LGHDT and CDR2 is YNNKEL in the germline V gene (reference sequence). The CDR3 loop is CASSQESTGDFYNEQFF. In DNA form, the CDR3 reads TGTGCCAGCAGCCAAGAGTCGACGGGGGATTTCTACAATGAGCAGTTCTTC.

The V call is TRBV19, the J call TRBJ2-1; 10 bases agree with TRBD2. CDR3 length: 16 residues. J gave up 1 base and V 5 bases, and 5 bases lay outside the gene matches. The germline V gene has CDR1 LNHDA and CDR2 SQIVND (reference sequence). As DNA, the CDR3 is TGTGCCAGTAGTCGAATAGCGGGGGGTTCCTACAATGAGCAGTTCTTC. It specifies CASSRIAGGSYNEQFF.

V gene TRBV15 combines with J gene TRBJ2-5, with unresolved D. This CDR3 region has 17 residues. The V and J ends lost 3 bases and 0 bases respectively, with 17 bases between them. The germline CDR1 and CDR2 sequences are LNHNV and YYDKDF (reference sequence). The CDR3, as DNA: TGTGCCACCAGCAGCTCGGTCGGAGCTAAGTACCAAGAGACCCAGTACTTC. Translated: CATSSSVGAKYQETQYF.

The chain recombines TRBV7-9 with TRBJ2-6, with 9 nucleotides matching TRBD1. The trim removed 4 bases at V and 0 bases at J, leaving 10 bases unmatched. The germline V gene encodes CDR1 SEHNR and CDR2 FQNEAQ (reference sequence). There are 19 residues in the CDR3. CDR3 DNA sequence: TGTGCCAGCAGCTCTGGATCCGGGACAGGGATCTCTGGGGCCAACGTCCTGACTTTC. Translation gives CASSSGSGTGISGANVLTF.

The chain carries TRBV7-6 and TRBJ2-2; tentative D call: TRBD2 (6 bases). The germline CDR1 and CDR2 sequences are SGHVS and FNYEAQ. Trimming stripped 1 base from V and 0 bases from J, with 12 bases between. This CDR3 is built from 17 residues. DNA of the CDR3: TGTGCCAGCAGCTTAGAGGCCGGGACTCCGAACACCGGGGAGCTGTTTTTT. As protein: CASSLEAGTPNTGELFF.

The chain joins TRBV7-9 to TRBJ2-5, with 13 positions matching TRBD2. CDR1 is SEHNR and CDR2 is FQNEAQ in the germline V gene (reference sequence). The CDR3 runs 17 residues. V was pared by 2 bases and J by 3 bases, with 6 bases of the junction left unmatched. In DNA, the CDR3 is TGTGCCAGCAGCTTAACTTTGACTAGCGGGGGGAAAGAGACCCAGTACTTC. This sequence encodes CASSLTLTSGGKETQYF.

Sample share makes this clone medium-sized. In DNA, the CDR3 is TGTGCCAGCAGCGTAGGACAGGGAGCCACCGGGGAGCTGTTTTTT. Translated, it gives CASSVGQGATGELFF. This chain connects TRBV9 to TRBJ2-2; 7 bases are shared with TRBD1. The germline V gene has CDR1 SGDLS and CDR2 YYNGEE. With 0 bases clipped from V and 4 bases from J, the junction kept 3 bases outside the gene matches. This CDR3 region has 15 residues.

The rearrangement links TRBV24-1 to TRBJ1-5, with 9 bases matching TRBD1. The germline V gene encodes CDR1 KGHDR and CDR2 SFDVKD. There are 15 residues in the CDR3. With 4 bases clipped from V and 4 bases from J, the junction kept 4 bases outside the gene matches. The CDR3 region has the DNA TGTGCCACCAGTGACGCCGACAGGGGGAATCAGCCCCAGCATTTT. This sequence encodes CATSDADRGNQPQHF.

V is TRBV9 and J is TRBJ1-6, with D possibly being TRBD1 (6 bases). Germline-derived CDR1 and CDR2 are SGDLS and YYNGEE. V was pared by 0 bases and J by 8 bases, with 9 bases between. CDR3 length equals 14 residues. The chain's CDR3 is CASSVAGDDSPLHF. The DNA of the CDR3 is TGTGCCAGCAGCGTAGCAGGGGATGATTCACCCCTCCACTTT.

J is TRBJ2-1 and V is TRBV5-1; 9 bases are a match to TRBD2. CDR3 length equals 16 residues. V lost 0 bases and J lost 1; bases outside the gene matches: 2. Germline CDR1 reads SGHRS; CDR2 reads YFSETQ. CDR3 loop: CASSLASGVSYNEQFF. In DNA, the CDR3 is TGCGCCAGCAGCTTGGCTAGCGGGGTTTCCTACAATGAGCAGTTCTTC.

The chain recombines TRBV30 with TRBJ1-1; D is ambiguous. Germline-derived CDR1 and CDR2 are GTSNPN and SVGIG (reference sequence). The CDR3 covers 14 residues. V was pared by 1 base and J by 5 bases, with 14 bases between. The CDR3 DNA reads TGTGCCTGGAGTGGAGGGCTGCCAACGACTGAAGCTTTCTTT. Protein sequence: CAWSGGLPTTEAFF.

CDR3 residues: CASSREIMNTEAFF. The DNA for the CDR3 is TGTGCCAGTAGTAGGGAGATCATGAACACTGAAGCTTTCTTT. V and J are TRBV19 and TRBJ1-1; D gene ambiguous. V lost 4 bases and J 0 bases, leaving 9 bases between the germline ends. The CDR3 totals 14 residues. From germline, CDR1 is LNHDA and CDR2 SQIVND (reference sequence). The complete variable domain, with remaining parts taken from reference TRBV19 and TRBJ1-1, reads DGGITQSPKYLFRKEGQNVTLSCEQNLNHDAMYWYRQDPGQGLRLIYYSQIVNDFQKGDIAEGYSVSREKKESFPLTVTSAQKNPTAFYLCASSREIMNTEAFFGQGTRLTVV.

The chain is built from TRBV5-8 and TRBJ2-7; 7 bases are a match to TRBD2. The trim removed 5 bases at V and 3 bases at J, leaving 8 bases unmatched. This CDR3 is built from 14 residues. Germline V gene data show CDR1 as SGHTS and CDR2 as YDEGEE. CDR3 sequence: CASRAREIGYEQYV. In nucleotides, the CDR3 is TGTGCCAGCAGGGCGCGGGAGATCGGCTACGAGCAGTACGTC.

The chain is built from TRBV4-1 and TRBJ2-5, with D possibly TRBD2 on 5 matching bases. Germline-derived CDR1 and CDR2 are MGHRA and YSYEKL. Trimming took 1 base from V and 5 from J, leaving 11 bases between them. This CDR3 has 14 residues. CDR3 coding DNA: TGCGCCAGCAGCCAAGGGCTAGCTGGTGAGACCCAGTACTTC. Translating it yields CASSQGLAGETQYF.

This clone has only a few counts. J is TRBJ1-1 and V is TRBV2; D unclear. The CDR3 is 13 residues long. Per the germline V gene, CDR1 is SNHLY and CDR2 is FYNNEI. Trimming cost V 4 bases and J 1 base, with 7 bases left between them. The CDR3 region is CASSVVENTEAFF. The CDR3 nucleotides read TGTGCCAGCAGTGTAGTTGAGAACACTGAAGCTTTCTTT.

CDR3 region: CASSDRQGLTQYF. The CDR3 DNA reads as TGTGCCAGCAGTGACCGACAGGGGTTGACCCAGTACTTC. The chain joins TRBV6-4 to TRBJ2-5; 8 nucleotides line up with TRBD1. This CDR3 is built from 13 residues. Germline V gives CDR1 MRHNA, CDR2 SNTAGT. V trimming: 2 bases; J trimming: 7 bases; junction bases outside the gene matches: 3.

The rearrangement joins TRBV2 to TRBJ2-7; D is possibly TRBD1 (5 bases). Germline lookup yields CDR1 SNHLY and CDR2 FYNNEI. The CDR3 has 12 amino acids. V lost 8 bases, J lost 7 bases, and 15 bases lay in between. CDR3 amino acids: CASGGAGFEQYV. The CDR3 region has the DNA TGTGCCAGCGGTGGGGCAGGGTTTGAGCAGTACGTC.

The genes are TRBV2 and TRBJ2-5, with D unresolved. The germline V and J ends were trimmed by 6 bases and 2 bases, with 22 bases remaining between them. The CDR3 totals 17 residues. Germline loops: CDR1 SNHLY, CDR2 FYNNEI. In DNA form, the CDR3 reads TGTGCCAGCAGATTGCGCGGCCGGAGTTCCTCTCAAGAGACCCAGTACTTC. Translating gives CASRLRGRSSSQETQYF.

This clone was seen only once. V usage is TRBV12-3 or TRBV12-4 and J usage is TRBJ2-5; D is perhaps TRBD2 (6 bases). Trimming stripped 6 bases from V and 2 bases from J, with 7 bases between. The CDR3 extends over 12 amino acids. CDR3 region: CASRGGQETQYF. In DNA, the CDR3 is TGTGCCAGCAGGGGGGGACAAGAGACCCAGTACTTC.

This CDR3 reads CASRQVGNQPQHF. CDR3 coding DNA: TGTGCCAGCCGACAGGTGGGAAATCAGCCCCAGCATTTT. V usage is TRBV6-5 and J usage is TRBJ1-5; TRBD1 is a possible D gene (6 bases). The CDR3 sequence is 13 residues long. Trimming shortened V by 8 bases and J by 4 bases, and 12 bases separated the two germline ends. Germline V CDR1 and CDR2: MNHEY, SVGAGI.

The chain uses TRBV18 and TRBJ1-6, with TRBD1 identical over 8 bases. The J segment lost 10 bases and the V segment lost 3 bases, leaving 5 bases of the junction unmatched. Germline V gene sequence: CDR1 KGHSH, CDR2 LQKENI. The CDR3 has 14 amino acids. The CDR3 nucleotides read TGTGCCAGCTCACCCCGACAGGGGAGGTCACCCCTCCACTTT. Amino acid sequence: CASSPRQGRSPLHF.